This T cell receptor (beta chain) emerged from a study of blood T cell repertoires in COVID-19. Whole-study context: COVID-19 samples collected from the United States, Italy and Spain covered acute and convalescent phases.

The V gene's germline CDR1 is SQVTM and CDR2 ANQGSEA. V shed 1 base, J shed 0 bases, and the junction held 17 bases outside the gene matches. The length of the CDR3 is 19 residues. In the original workflow: By means of reference gene primer amplification, nucleated cell counts were estimated. Here immunoSEQ multiplex PCR was the method, and the copy in TCRdb shows in-frame clones only, minus some. The DNA was the basis for D and trimming; V, J and clone size are from that table. This sample carries about 140,000 clones, just under 80% of them seen once, and the ten largest clones take roughly 2%. Source material: peripheral blood. The TCR sequence derives from a woman aged 60-75 years with acute or convalescent COVID-19. This chain links TRBV29-1 with TRBJ2-5; 7 bases fit TRBD2. The chain's CDR3 is CSVEVDETFEGGYQETQYF. The CDR3 coding sequence is TGCAGCGTTGAAGTCGACGAGACCTTTGAGGGAGGGTACCAAGAGACCCAGTACTTC.